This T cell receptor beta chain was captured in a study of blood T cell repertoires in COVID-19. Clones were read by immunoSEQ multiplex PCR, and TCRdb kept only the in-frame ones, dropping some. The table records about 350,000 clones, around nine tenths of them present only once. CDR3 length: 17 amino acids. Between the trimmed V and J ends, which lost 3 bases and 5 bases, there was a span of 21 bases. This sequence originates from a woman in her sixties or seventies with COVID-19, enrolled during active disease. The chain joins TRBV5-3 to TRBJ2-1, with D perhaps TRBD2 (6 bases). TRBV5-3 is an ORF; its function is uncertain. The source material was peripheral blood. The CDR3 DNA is TGTGCCAGAAGCTCACACACCGGGACTGGAAAAAACAATGAGCAGTTCTTC. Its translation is CARSSHTGTGKNNEQFF.